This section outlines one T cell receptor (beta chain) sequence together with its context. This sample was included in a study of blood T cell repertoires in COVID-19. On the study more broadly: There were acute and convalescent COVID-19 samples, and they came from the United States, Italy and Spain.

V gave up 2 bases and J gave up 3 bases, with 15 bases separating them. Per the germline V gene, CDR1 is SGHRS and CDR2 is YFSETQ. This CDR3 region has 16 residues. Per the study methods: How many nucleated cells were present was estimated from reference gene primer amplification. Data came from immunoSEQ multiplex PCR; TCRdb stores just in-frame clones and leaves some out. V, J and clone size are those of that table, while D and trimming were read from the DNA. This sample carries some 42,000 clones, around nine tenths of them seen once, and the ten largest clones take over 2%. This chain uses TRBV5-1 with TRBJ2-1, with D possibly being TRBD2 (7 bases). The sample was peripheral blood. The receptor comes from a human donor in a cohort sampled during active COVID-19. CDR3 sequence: CASSFGGLADYNEQFF. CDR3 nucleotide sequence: TGCGCCAGCAGCTTTGGGGGGCTAGCGGACTACAATGAGCAGTTCTTC.